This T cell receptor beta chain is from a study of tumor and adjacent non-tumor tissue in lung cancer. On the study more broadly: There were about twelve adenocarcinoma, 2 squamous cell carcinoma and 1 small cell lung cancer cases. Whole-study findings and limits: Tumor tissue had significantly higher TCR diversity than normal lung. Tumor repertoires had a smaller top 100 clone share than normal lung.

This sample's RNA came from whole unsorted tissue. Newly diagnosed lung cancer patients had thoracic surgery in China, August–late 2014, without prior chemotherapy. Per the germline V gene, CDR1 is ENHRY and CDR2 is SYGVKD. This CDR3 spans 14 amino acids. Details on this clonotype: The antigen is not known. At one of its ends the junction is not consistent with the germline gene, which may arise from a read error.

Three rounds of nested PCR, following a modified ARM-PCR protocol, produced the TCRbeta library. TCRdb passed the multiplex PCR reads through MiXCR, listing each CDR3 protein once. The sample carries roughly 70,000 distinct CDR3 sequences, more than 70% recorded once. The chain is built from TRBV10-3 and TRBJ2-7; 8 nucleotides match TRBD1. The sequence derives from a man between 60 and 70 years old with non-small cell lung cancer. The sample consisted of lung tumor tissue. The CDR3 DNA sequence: TGTGCCATCAGTCGGGACAGGCCTTCCTACGAGGAGTACTTC. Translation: CAISRDRPSYEEYF.